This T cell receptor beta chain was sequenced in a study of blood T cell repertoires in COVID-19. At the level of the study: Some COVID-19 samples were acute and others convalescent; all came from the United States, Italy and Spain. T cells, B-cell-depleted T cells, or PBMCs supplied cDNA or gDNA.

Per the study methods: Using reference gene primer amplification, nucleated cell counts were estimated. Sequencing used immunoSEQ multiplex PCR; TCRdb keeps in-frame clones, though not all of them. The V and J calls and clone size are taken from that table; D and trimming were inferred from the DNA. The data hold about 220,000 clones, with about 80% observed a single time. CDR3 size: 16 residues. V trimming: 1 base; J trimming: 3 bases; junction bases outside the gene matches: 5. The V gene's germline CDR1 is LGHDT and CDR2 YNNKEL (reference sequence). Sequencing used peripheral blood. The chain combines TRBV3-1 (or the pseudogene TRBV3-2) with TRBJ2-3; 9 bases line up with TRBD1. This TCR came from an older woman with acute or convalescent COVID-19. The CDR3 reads CASSQGTGQGTDTQYF. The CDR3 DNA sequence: TGTGCCAGCAGCCAAGGAACGGGACAGGGAACAGATACGCAGTATTTT.